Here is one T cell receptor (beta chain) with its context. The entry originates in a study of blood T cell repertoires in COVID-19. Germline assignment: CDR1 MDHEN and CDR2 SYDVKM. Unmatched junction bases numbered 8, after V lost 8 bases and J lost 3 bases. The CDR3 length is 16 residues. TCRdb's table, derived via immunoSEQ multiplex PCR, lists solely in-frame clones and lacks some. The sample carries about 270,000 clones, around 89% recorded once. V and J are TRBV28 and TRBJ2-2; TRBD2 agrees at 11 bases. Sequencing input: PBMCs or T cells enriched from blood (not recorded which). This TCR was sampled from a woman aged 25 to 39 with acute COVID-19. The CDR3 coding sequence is TGTGCCAGCGGCCTCACTAGCGGGAGTGACACCGGGGAGCTGTTTTTT. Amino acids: CASGLTSGSDTGELFF.